The 15 T cell receptor beta chains reported below all come from one sample, sequenced in a study of blood T cells in healthy people across ages. A second PCR of 7 to 11 cycles used a sample-barcoded 5' primer and a J-beta primer mix. Via MiXCR, TCRdb re-called the 5' RACE reads, giving one row per CDR3 protein. The sample includes approximately 680,000 distinct CDR3 sequences, 32% of them seen just once. Sequenced: blood. All receptors derive from a woman of 80 years or more in good health.

The chain joins TRBV30 to TRBJ1-4; the D gene is possibly TRBD1 (5 bases). Germline V gene sequence: CDR1 GTSNPN, CDR2 SVGIG (reference sequence). Trimming took off 1 base at V and 3 bases at J, with 9 bases between the two ends. This CDR3 contains 14 residues. The chain's CDR3 is CAWSGGNPNEKLFF. Here the CDR3 DNA reads TGTGCCTGGAGTGGGGGGAACCCTAATGAAAAACTGTTTTTT.

The sample holds a few counts of this clonotype. Here the CDR3 DNA reads TGCGCCAGCAGTGGGGGTGGGGGCGTACAGCCCCAGCATTTT. Translation gives CASSGGGGVQPQHF. The chain joins TRBV10-2 to TRBJ1-5; D is perhaps TRBD1 (6 bases). The germline gives CDR1 WSHSY, CDR2 SAAADI. Trimming left V 4 bases short and J 7 bases short, with 14 bases between. The CDR3 extends over 14 amino acids.

This clonotype was found many times. This chain uses TRBV5-1 with TRBJ2-1, with 11 bases fitting TRBD2. V was clipped by 2 bases and J by 4 bases; unmatched bases: 5. The CDR3 totals 16 residues. CDR1 is SGHRS, CDR2 YFSETQ, per germline. The CDR3, as DNA: TGCGCCAGCAGCTTCCTCGGGACTAGCGGTTACAATGAGCAGTTCTTC. Translating gives CASSFLGTSGYNEQFF.

This clonotype was observed at least ten times. The rearrangement uses TRBV20-1 and TRBJ2-7; D is possibly TRBD1 (5 bases). Germline assignment: CDR1 DFQATT and CDR2 SNEGSKA (reference sequence). The CDR3 has 13 amino acids. V lost 6 bases and J 6 bases, leaving 18 bases between the germline ends. In nucleotides, the CDR3 is TGCAGTGCCCCGGGCCACCAAGGGGCCGAGCAGTACTTC. Translation gives CSAPGHQGAEQYF.

This clonotype was found a few times. This sequence joins TRBV2 and TRBJ2-2, with a possible D match to TRBD2 (7 bases). The V gene lost 3 bases and the J gene lost 4 bases, with 18 bases spanning the gap. The CDR3 consists of 17 residues. CDR1 and CDR2 from the germline V gene are SNHLY and FYNNEI. The DNA for the CDR3 is TGTGCCAGCAGTGACTTTGGGGGGGCGCGGAGCACCGGGGAGCTGTTTTTT. This encodes CASSDFGGARSTGELFF.

This clonotype has ten or more counts. V and J are TRBV2 and TRBJ1-2; 8 bases map to TRBD1. In germline, CDR1 is SNHLY, CDR2 FYNNEI. The CDR3 has 14 residues. After removal of 6 bases from V and 4 bases from J, the junction contained 7 bases not matched to a gene. CDR3 coding DNA: TGTGCCAGCAGATCTGACAGGGGAGCCTATGGCTACACCTTC. This translates into CASRSDRGAYGYTF.

This clonotype was recorded at least ten times. The chain has TRBV6-5 and TRBJ2-1, with TRBD2 identical over 7 bases. Per germline, CDR1 MNHEY and CDR2 SVGAGI. J was trimmed by 0 bases and V by 7 bases; bases with no gene match: 6. This CDR3 has 15 residues. The CDR3 DNA reads as TGTGCCAGCAATCCTAGCGGCAGCTCCTACAATGAGCAGTTCTTC. Translation: CASNPSGSSYNEQFF.

This clonotype was counted once. The chain combines TRBV7-6 with TRBJ1-2; TRBD1 matches at 9 bases. From germline, CDR1 is SGHVS and CDR2 FNYEAQ. The CDR3 loop spans 15 amino acids. V shed 5 bases, J shed 4 bases, and the junction held 8 bases outside the gene matches. The CDR3 protein is CASSATGTGTYGYTF. DNA for the CDR3: TGTGCCAGCAGCGCGACCGGGACAGGGACCTATGGCTACACCTTC.

The chain links TRBV7-3 to TRBJ2-1; D may match TRBD1 or TRBD2 (5 bases each). CDR1 is SGHTA and CDR2 is FQGTGA in the germline V gene. The CDR3 extends over 11 amino acids. V was cut by 5 bases and J by 10 bases, with 9 bases left in between. CDR3 in amino acids: CASSPWGEQFF. As DNA, the CDR3 is TGTGCCAGCAGCCCGTGGGGGGAGCAGTTCTTC.

The genes are TRBV29-1 and TRBJ1-2; TRBD1 agrees at 9 bases. Germline CDR1 is SQVTM and CDR2 is ANQGSEA. This CDR3 has 16 amino acids. Losses at the gene ends were 3 bases for V and 9 bases for J; bases not matched to a gene: 17. The CDR3 region has the DNA TGCAGCGTTGACGGTCCCGGGACAGGGAAGTGGGGTTGCTACACCTTC. Its protein is CSVDGPGTGKWGCYTF.

The chain recombines TRBV19 with TRBJ2-1; D may correspond to TRBD1 or TRBD2 (6 bases each). V dropped 0 bases and J dropped 7 bases, with 25 bases sitting between them. The CDR3 is 19 amino acids. Germline V gene data show CDR1 as LNHDA and CDR2 as SQIVND (reference sequence). CDR3 nucleotide sequence: TGTGCCAGTAGTATAGATCAGTACCGGGGGCGGCAGTCAGGGAATGAGCAGTTCTTC. Translation: CASSIDQYRGRQSGNEQFF.

This clonotype occurred once. The chain combines TRBV20-1 with TRBJ2-7; D gene ambiguous. The CDR3 consists of 15 residues. Trimming removed 5 bases from V and 0 bases from J, with 17 bases in between. Germline-derived CDR1 and CDR2 are DFQATT and SNEGSKA (reference sequence). This chain's CDR3 is CSALQPSLISYEQYF. The CDR3 DNA sequence: TGCAGTGCTCTCCAGCCCAGCCTTATCTCCTACGAGCAGTACTTC.

With respect to this clonotype: One base away lies a much larger clone, so this may be a sequencing read error. The chain carries TRBV30 and TRBJ1-2; D not certain. The CDR3 extends over 13 amino acids. The germline gives CDR1 GTSNPN, CDR2 SVGIG (reference sequence). Written as DNA, the CDR3 is TGTGCCGGGAGTGGGGATCTGAACTATGGCTACACCTTC. Amino acid sequence: CAGSGDLNYGYTF.

At least ten counts were recorded for this clonotype. The genes are TRBV5-1 and TRBJ1-2; D call uncertain. This CDR3 region has 14 residues. From germline, CDR1 is SGHRS and CDR2 YFSETQ. V lost 2 bases to trimming and J lost 1 base, with 9 bases between them. The CDR3 coding sequence is TGCGCCAGCAGCTTAGCCGACGTTAACTATGGCTACACCTTC. Translating gives CASSLADVNYGYTF.

This clonotype was detected many times. The chain is built from TRBV4-3 and TRBJ2-3; D possibly corresponds to TRBD1 (7 bases). This CDR3 is 16 amino acids long. The V gene's germline CDR1 is LGHNA and CDR2 YSLEER. V lost 0 bases and J 2 bases, leaving 12 bases between the germline ends. The CDR3 coding sequence is TGCGCCAGCAGCCAAGATGGAGGGGGCTTCACAGATACGCAGTATTTT. This codes for CASSQDGGGFTDTQYF.